Listed here are 29 T cell receptor beta chains from one sample, sequenced in a study of blood T cell repertoires in COVID-19. The method was immunoSEQ multiplex PCR; TCRdb's version includes in-frame clones alone and lacks a portion of them. The data show about 160,000 clones, roughly 84% seen once. Sequencing input: PBMCs or T cells enriched from blood (not recorded which). The source is a man in his sixties who had recovered from COVID-19.

J is TRBJ2-4 and V is TRBV5-1; the match to TRBD2 covers 9 bases. Trimming removed 5 bases from V and 0 bases from J; junction bases left unmatched: 9. The CDR3 is made up of 17 amino acids. Per germline, CDR1 SGHRS and CDR2 YFSETQ. The CDR3: CASSPGREGRAKNIQYF. DNA for the CDR3: TGCGCCAGCAGTCCAGGGCGGGAGGGCCGAGCCAAAAACATTCAGTACTTC.

The chain joins TRBV2 to TRBJ1-1; 9 nucleotides line up with TRBD1. This CDR3 contains 14 residues. The V gene end was trimmed by 7 bases and the J gene end by 6 bases; junction bases not matched to a gene: 9. In germline, CDR1 is SNHLY, CDR2 FYNNEI. The CDR3 sequence is CASITDRGAPEAFF. CDR3 nucleotides: TGTGCCAGCATAACCGACAGGGGGGCCCCTGAAGCTTTCTTT.

In this sample, this clone turned up once. The V gene is TRBV7-2, the J gene TRBJ1-5; no reliable D call. Germline loops: CDR1 SGHTA, CDR2 FQGNSA. Trimming stripped 1 base from V and 4 bases from J, with 11 bases between. This CDR3 is built from 15 residues. The chain's CDR3 is CASSLGPGGNQPQHF. DNA for the CDR3: TGTGCCAGCAGCTTAGGTCCAGGTGGAAATCAGCCCCAGCATTTT.

Here the CDR3 DNA reads TGTGCCAGCAGCAACAGGACAGTCCGGTACGAGCAGTACTTC. Amino acids: CASSNRTVRYEQYF. J is TRBJ2-7 and V is TRBV21-1; no check of the table's D call, TRBD1, against the DNA was made. TRBV21-1 is a documented pseudogene. CDR3 size: 14 residues.

This clone was detected a few times. The chain carries TRBV11-2 and TRBJ2-7; 7 bases align to TRBD1. V lost 5 bases to trimming and J lost 3 bases; unmatched junction nucleotides: 10. Per germline, CDR1 SGHAT and CDR2 FQNNGV. The CDR3 is 15 residues long. The chain's CDR3 is CASSLGWDSNYEQYF. Here the CDR3 DNA reads TGTGCCAGCAGCCTCGGCTGGGACAGTAACTACGAGCAGTACTTC. Complete variable domain (other parts from reference TRBV11-2 and TRBJ2-7): EAGVAQSPRYKIIEKRQSVAFWCNPISGHATLYWYQQILGQGPKLLIQFQNNGVVDDSQLPKDRFSAERLKGVDSTLKIQPAKLEDSAVYLCASSLGWDSNYEQYFGPGTRLTVT.

The chain uses TRBV18 and TRBJ1-3, with TRBD1 identical over 10 bases. The length of the CDR3 is 16 residues. V was clipped by 6 bases and J by 2 bases; unmatched bases: 7. Germline loops: CDR1 KGHSH, CDR2 LQKENI. In nucleotides, the CDR3 is TGTGCCAGCTCCCCGGGACAGGGGTTGACTGGAAACACCATATATTTT. Its protein product is CASSPGQGLTGNTIYF.

The gene calls are TRBV6-5 and TRBJ2-1, with TRBD2 matching over 9 bases. The germline V gene has CDR1 MNHEY and CDR2 SVGAGI. J gave up 9 bases and V 2 bases, and 8 bases lay outside the gene matches. The CDR3 covers 15 residues. CDR3 amino acids: CASSYDAGGPIEQFF. The CDR3 DNA is TGTGCCAGCAGTTACGACGCGGGGGGGCCGATTGAGCAGTTCTTC.

The rearrangement links TRBV18 to TRBJ1-1, with D uncertain. Germline loops: CDR1 KGHSH, CDR2 LQKENI. The V end lost 4 bases, the J end lost 10 bases, and 16 bases lay between the germline ends. The CDR3 extends over 13 amino acids. The CDR3 DNA reads as TGTGCCAGCTCACAACAAGGAGGGTTGGTAGCTTTCTTT. This gives the protein CASSQQGGLVAFF.

V gene TRBV19 combines with J gene TRBJ2-7; a possible D gene is TRBD1 (6 bases). The CDR3 runs to 16 residues. V lost 7 bases, J lost 2 bases, and 21 bases lay in between. CDR1 and CDR2 from the germline V gene are LNHDA and SQIVND (reference sequence). CDR3 DNA: TGTGCCAGTACCCAGCGTGGGTCCAGGGGAACCTACGAGCAGTACTTC. It codes for CASTQRGSRGTYEQYF.

V gene TRBV4-2 combines with J gene TRBJ1-1; D is perhaps TRBD1 (6 bases). Germline CDR1 and CDR2: LGHNA and YNFKEQ. There are 14 residues in the CDR3. Trimming stripped 1 base from V and 5 bases from J, with 11 bases between. The CDR3 sequence: CASSQAGGNTEAFF. In DNA, the CDR3 is TGTGCCAGCAGCCAAGCGGGGGGCAATACTGAAGCTTTCTTT.

The CDR3 reads CASSLTETYGYTF. The CDR3 coding sequence is TGTGCCAGCAGCTTGACAGAAACCTATGGCTACACCTTC. The chain recombines TRBV5-5 with TRBJ1-2; no reliable D call. CDR3 length: 13 residues. Trimming shortened V by 1 base and J by 4 bases, and 8 bases separated the two germline ends. Per the germline V gene, CDR1 is SGHKS and CDR2 is YYEKEE (reference sequence).

This chain connects TRBV5-6 to TRBJ1-1; the D is unclear. CDR1 and CDR2 from the germline V gene are SGHDT and YYEEEE. The CDR3 length is 14 residues. Trimming stripped 2 bases from V and 1 base from J, with 9 bases between. Here the CDR3 reads CASSFSGSNTEAFF. The DNA of the CDR3 is TGTGCCAGCAGCTTCAGCGGCTCGAACACTGAAGCTTTCTTT. The whole variable domain, remainder taken from reference TRBV5-6 and TRBJ1-1, is DAGVTQSPTHLIKTRGQQVTLRCSPKSGHDTVSWYQQALGQGPQFIFQYYEEEERQRGNFPDRFSGHQFPNYSSELNVNALLLGDSALYLCASSFSGSNTEAFFGQGTRLTVV.

The rearrangement joins TRBV12-3 or TRBV12-4 to TRBJ1-5; D gene unclear. CDR3 length equals 12 residues. Trimming cost V 5 bases and J 10 bases, with 12 bases left between them. The CDR3 bases are TGTGCCAGCAGTGCGACCAGGCGACCCCAGCATTTT. Translation: CASSATRRPQHF.

The genes are TRBV5-1 and TRBJ1-4; tentatively, D is TRBD1 (5 bases). The CDR3 is 13 amino acids. Germline V gene data show CDR1 as SGHRS and CDR2 as YFSETQ. V was trimmed by 1 base and J by 5 bases, leaving 6 bases between them. As DNA, the CDR3 is TGCGCCAGCAGCTTGAGGGGAAATGAAAAACTGTTTTTT. Translating it yields CASSLRGNEKLFF.

This chain connects TRBV9 to TRBJ1-2; the match to TRBD1 covers 9 bases. V trimming: 2 bases; J trimming: 4 bases; junction bases outside the gene matches: 9. Germline assignment: CDR1 SGDLS and CDR2 YYNGEE. The CDR3 is 16 residues long. CDR3 sequence (DNA): TGTGCCAGCAGCGTTTCGACAGGGGGTACAGTCTATGGCTACACCTTC. It is translated as CASSVSTGGTVYGYTF.

This rearrangement joins TRBV19 to TRBJ2-1, with 9 bases aligning to TRBD1. V shed 0 bases and J 9 bases; nucleotides not matched to a gene: 6. The CDR3 extends over 15 amino acids. Germline CDR1 reads LNHDA; CDR2 reads SQIVND (reference sequence). The CDR3: CASSIEGTGKGEQFF. The CDR3 bases are TGTGCCAGTAGTATAGAGGGGACAGGGAAGGGTGAGCAGTTCTTC.

The CDR3 loop reads CASSLQPGANTGELFF. The CDR3 bases are TGCGCCAGCAGCTTGCAACCAGGGGCGAACACCGGGGAGCTGTTTTTT. V and J are TRBV5-1 and TRBJ2-2; maybe TRBD1 (6 bases). With 1 base removed from V and 0 bases from J, the gap between germline ends came to 10 bases. The CDR3 covers 16 residues. CDR1 and CDR2 from the germline V gene are SGHRS and YFSETQ.

The V call is TRBV19, the J call TRBJ2-5; D may be TRBD2 (5 bases). CDR1 is LNHDA, CDR2 SQIVND, per germline (reference sequence). The CDR3 length is 15 residues. V gave up 6 bases and J gave up 3 bases, with 17 bases separating them. CDR3 sequence reads: CASSQRWGREETQYF. For the CDR3, the DNA is TGTGCCAGTAGCCAGCGGTGGGGAAGGGAAGAGACCCAGTACTTC.

This clone was observed a few times. The V call is TRBV28, the J call TRBJ2-2, with a weak D call TRBD1 (6 bases). The CDR3 totals 15 residues. Germline V gene sequence: CDR1 MDHEN, CDR2 SYDVKM. Trimming removed 8 bases at V and 1 base at J, with 14 bases between. CDR3 amino acids: CASPYQDRNTGELFF. The CDR3 DNA sequence: TGTGCCAGCCCATACCAGGACAGGAACACCGGGGAGCTGTTTTTT.

V is TRBV9 and J is TRBJ2-5; 15 bases line up with TRBD2. The CDR3 totals 21 residues. Germline CDR1 is SGDLS and CDR2 is YYNGEE. V shed 3 bases and J 4 bases; nucleotides not matched to a gene: 19. The CDR3 is CASSASVPGLAGGVPGETQYF. The CDR3 DNA reads as TGTGCCAGCAGCGCCTCCGTCCCGGGACTAGCGGGGGGCGTTCCAGGAGAGACCCAGTACTTC.

The V and J genes are TRBV7-9 and TRBJ2-7; D call uncertain. Germline loops: CDR1 SEHNR, CDR2 FQNEAQ (reference sequence). V gave up 4 bases and J gave up 3 bases, with 4 bases separating them. This CDR3 is 11 amino acids long. The CDR3, as DNA: TGTGCCAGCAGCTCTTACTACGAGCAGTACTTC. This codes for CASSSYYEQYF.

The chain employs TRBV11-2 and TRBJ2-7; 9 bases agree with TRBD1. Germline CDR1 SGHAT, CDR2 FQNNGV. The CDR3 is 15 amino acids. Losses at the gene ends were 5 bases for V and 5 bases for J; bases not matched to a gene: 10. Written as DNA, the CDR3 is TGTGCCAGCAGCCTACCGGGACAGGGCTCGCACGAGCAGTACTTC. It encodes CASSLPGQGSHEQYF.

CDR3 DNA sequence: TGTGCCAGCAGTGAAGGTTTAGCGGGGGGTCTGGAGACCCAGTACTTC. It encodes CASSEGLAGGLETQYF. The chain has TRBV2 and TRBJ2-5; 10 nucleotides match TRBD2. The trim removed 1 base at V and 5 bases at J, leaving 7 bases unmatched. CDR1 SNHLY and CDR2 FYNNEI come from the germline V gene. The CDR3 sequence is 16 residues long.

This chain connects TRBV5-8 to TRBJ1-3; 10 bases line up with TRBD1. The V gene end was trimmed by 4 bases and the J gene end by 2 bases; junction bases not matched to a gene: 6. The germline V gene has CDR1 SGHTS and CDR2 YDEGEE. The CDR3 sequence is 16 residues long. The CDR3 reads CASSNGQGGTGNTIYF. The CDR3 DNA sequence: TGTGCCAGCAGCAATGGACAGGGGGGAACTGGAAACACCATATATTTT.

The gene calls are TRBV7-6 and TRBJ2-5, with D possibly matching TRBD2 (5 bases). Germline loops: CDR1 SGHVS, CDR2 FNYEAQ. With 5 bases removed from V and 5 bases from J, the gap between germline ends came to 12 bases. This CDR3 has 13 residues. Written as DNA, the CDR3 is TGTGCCAGCAGCCTAGTGTGGAGGGAGACCCAGTACTTC. Its translation is CASSLVWRETQYF.

The chain combines TRBV2 with TRBJ2-2; 7 nucleotides line up with TRBD1. After removal of 9 bases from V and 4 bases from J, the junction contained 5 bases not matched to a gene. The CDR3 covers 13 residues. Germline loops: CDR1 SNHLY, CDR2 FYNNEI. CDR3 in amino acids: CASGQEATGELFF. DNA of the CDR3: TGTGCCAGTGGACAGGAGGCCACCGGGGAGCTGTTTTTT.

J is TRBJ1-2 and V is TRBV7-9; 7 bases are a match to TRBD1. Germline-derived CDR1 and CDR2 are SEHNR and FQNEAQ (reference sequence). This CDR3 region has 14 residues. Trimming took 1 base from V and 7 from J; bases not matched to a gene: 6. CDR3 amino acids: CASSLGDRAGGYTF. CDR3 bases: TGTGCCAGCAGCTTAGGCGACAGGGCAGGTGGCTACACCTTC.

The chain is built from TRBV5-3 and TRBJ1-2; TRBD1 is a possible D gene (5 bases). TRBV5-3 is flagged as an ORF with uncertain function. V was shortened by 4 bases and J by 0 bases, with 16 bases between the two germline ends. The CDR3 runs 16 residues. CDR3 in amino acids: CARSAGVGQPNYGYTF. The CDR3 bases are TGTGCCAGAAGCGCGGGGGTTGGGCAGCCTAACTATGGCTACACCTTC.

The chain joins TRBV6-5 to TRBJ1-3; weak D call: TRBD1 (6 bases). Trimming stripped 6 bases from V and 2 bases from J, with 11 bases between. The length of the CDR3 is 14 residues. Germline V gene lookup returns CDR1 MNHEY and CDR2 SVGAGI. CDR3 sequence: CASRSDRTGNTIYF. CDR3 sequence (DNA): TGTGCCAGCAGAAGTGACAGGACTGGAAACACCATATATTTT.